Listed below are T cell receptor beta chains from one sample, sequenced in a study of regulatory T cells in long-lasting Graves disease. TCRdb re-analysed the multiplex PCR reads in MiXCR, keeping a single row per CDR3 protein. This sample has under 450,000 distinct CDR3 sequences, with 23% found just once. Sequenced here: peripheral blood mononuclear cells (PBMCs), sampled when the disease was refractory, from a patient treated with antithyroid drugs. The receptors come from a female donor with Graves disease. Each CDR3 is given with its conserved first and last residue. D genes are given only for firm matches. Size values are once, few and many counts, or a class for expanded clones, and some rows have none.

TRBJ1-2	TRBD1	few	TRBV20-1	CSAMTGTDYGYTF	TGCAGTGCTATGACCGGGACAGACTATGGCTACACCTTC
TRBJ2-7	TRBD2	many	TRBV6-2/TRBV6-3	CASSYSLPSGANSYEQYF	TGTGCCAGCAGTTACTCGCTGCCTAGCGGGGCGAACTCCTACGAGCAGTACTTC
TRBJ2-7	TRBD2	-	TRBV15	CATVSSGTYEQYF	TGTGCCACCGTGAGTAGCGGGACCTACGAGCAGTACTTC
TRBJ2-4	-	-	TRBV14	CASSLQGGLTQNIQYF	TGTGCCAGCAGCTTGCAGGGTGGACTAACTCAAAACATTCAGTACTTC
TRBJ2-5	-	many	TRBV6-5	CASSYSFSSETQYF	TGTGCCAGCAGTTACTCGTTCAGTTCAGAGACCCAGTACTTC
TRBJ2-1	TRBD2	-	TRBV29-1	CSVEGPEPSGSYSYNEQFF	TGCAGCGTTGAAGGGCCGGAACCTAGCGGGAGTTACTCCTACAATGAGCAGTTCTTC
TRBJ1-5	-	-	TRBV30	CAWSLGRTGNQPQHF	TGTGCCTGGAGTCTGGGGCGGACTGGCAATCAGCCCCAGCATTTT
TRBJ2-5	TRBD2	few	TRBV7-3	CASSLSGTSGQETQYF	TGTGCCAGCAGCTTATCCGGGACTAGCGGCCAAGAGACCCAGTACTTC
TRBJ2-7	TRBD1	many	TRBV20-1	CSARDLRDRGGEQYF	TGCAGTGCTAGAGATCTCCGGGACAGGGGTGGCGAGCAGTACTTC
TRBJ2-7	TRBD2	many	TRBV29-1	CSAGLANYEQYF	TGCAGCGCGGGACTAGCTAACTACGAGCAGTACTTC
TRBJ1-4	-	many	TRBV2	CASRRDGNEKLFF	TGTGCCAGCAGGCGGGACGGTAATGAAAAACTGTTTTTT
TRBJ2-7	TRBD1	many	TRBV6-2/TRBV6-3	CASSYSRTGASEQYF	TGTGCCAGCAGTTACTCCAGGACAGGGGCGTCCGAGCAGTACTTC
TRBJ2-5	-	-	TRBV29-1	CSVKTPDGETQYF	TGCAGCGTAAAAACACCTGATGGGGAGACCCAGTACTTC
TRBJ1-5	TRBD1	many	TRBV2	CASTWDSRSNQPQHF	TGTGCCAGCACCTGGGACAGCCGGAGCAATCAGCCCCAGCATTTT
TRBJ1-1	-	many	TRBV12-3/TRBV12-4	CASSPLMNTEAFF	TGTGCCAGCAGTCCCCTCATGAACACTGAAGCTTTCTTT
TRBJ1-5	-	-	TRBV6-4	CASSPTAGALEPQHF	TGTGCCAGCAGTCCAACCGCAGGGGCGCTAGAGCCCCAGCATTTT
TRBJ2-5	TRBD2	-	TRBV29-1	CSVSLEGLAEPKYQETQYF	TGCAGCGTGTCATTAGAGGGACTAGCGGAACCTAAGTACCAAGAGACCCAGTACTTC
TRBJ2-2	TRBD2	few	TRBV20-1	CSARDVAGAPTGELFF	TGCAGTGCTAGAGATGTGGCGGGAGCCCCCACCGGGGAGCTGTTTTTT
TRBJ2-7	-	many	TRBV5-1	CASSLSGERQYF	TGCGCCAGCAGCTTGAGTGGCGAGAGGCAGTACTTC
TRBJ2-5	-	-	TRBV5-8	CASSPRQVSKETQYF	TGTGCCAGCAGCCCGAGACAGGTCTCTAAGGAGACCCAGTACTTC
TRBJ1-3	-	-	TRBV6-1	CASNPGTFGNTIYF	TGTGCCAGCAACCCTGGGACCTTTGGAAACACCATATATTTT
TRBJ1-1	-	many	TRBV2	CASRWDTEAFF	TGTGCCAGCAGATGGGACACTGAAGCTTTCTTT
TRBJ2-7	TRBD1	-	TRBV7-9	CASSLAGQAYEQYF	TGTGCCAGCAGCTTAGCGGGACAGGCCTACGAGCAGTACTTC
TRBJ1-5	TRBD1	-	TRBV7-2	CASSLEAGQGNQPQHF	TGTGCCAGCAGCTTAGAGGCGGGACAGGGCAATCAGCCCCAGCATTTT
TRBJ2-5	TRBD1	-	TRBV7-8	CASSFPGTGGETQYF	TGTGCCAGCAGCTTTCCCGGGACAGGGGGGGAGACCCAGTACTTC
TRBJ1-1	-	-	TRBV18	CASSRDPATEAFF	TGTGCCAGCTCACGAGACCCAGCCACTGAAGCTTTCTTT
TRBJ1-1	-	few	TRBV20-1	CSARVGTEAFF	TGCAGTGCCCGGGTGGGCACTGAAGCTTTCTTT
TRBJ1-2	-	-	TRBV20-1	CSARGRSTNYGYTF	TGCAGTGCCAGAGGTAGGAGTACGAACTATGGCTACACCTTC
TRBJ2-2	TRBD2	-	TRBV20-1	CSAQRSGRGNTGELFF	TGCAGTGCTCAGCGTAGCGGGAGAGGAAACACCGGGGAGCTGTTTTTT
TRBJ2-7	TRBD1	-	TRBV5-1	CASSADRILPREQYF	TGCGCCAGCAGCGCGGACAGGATATTGCCTAGGGAGCAGTACTTC
TRBJ2-5	TRBD2	many	TRBV15	CATSRGPPRLAGKETQYF	TGTGCCACCAGCAGAGGACCCCCCCGGCTAGCGGGAAAAGAGACCCAGTACTTC
TRBJ2-7	TRBD2	-	TRBV20-1	CSATLAGGSYEQYF	TGCAGTGCAACCCTAGCGGGAGGCTCCTACGAGCAGTACTTC
TRBJ2-2	-	-	TRBV29-1	CSVEDQGHMTGELFF	TGCAGCGTTGAAGATCAGGGACACATGACCGGGGAGCTGTTTTTT
TRBJ1-5	TRBD1	few	TRBV24-1	CATSGTGGYDQPQHF	TGTGCCACCAGTGGGACAGGAGGGTATGATCAGCCCCAGCATTTT
TRBJ2-5	TRBD2	few	TRBV5-4	CASSDSISRAGKETQYF	TGTGCCAGCAGCGATTCCATCTCACGAGCGGGGAAAGAGACCCAGTACTTC
TRBJ2-2	TRBD2	many	TRBV2	CASSARLAGFTGELFF	TGTGCCAGCAGTGCGAGGCTAGCGGGCTTCACCGGGGAGCTGTTTTTT
TRBJ1-2	-	many	TRBV6-1	CASSEDPESYGYTF	TGTGCCAGCAGTGAAGACCCCGAAAGCTATGGCTACACCTTC
TRBJ2-7	-	-	TRBV5-1	CASSLDGNSYEQYF	TGTGCCAGCAGCTTAGACGGCAACTCCTACGAGCAGTACTTC
TRBJ2-7	-	many	TRBV28	CASSSQKYEQYF	TGTGCCAGCAGTTCACAAAAGTACGAGCAGTACTTC
TRBJ1-1	-	few	TRBV24-1	CATPFMNTEAFF	TGTGCCACCCCGTTCATGAACACTGAAGCTTTCTTT
TRBJ2-1	-	-	TRBV28	CASISTGASYNEQFF	TGTGCCAGCATTAGTACGGGAGCCTCCTACAATGAGCAGTTCTTC
TRBJ2-1	TRBD2	-	TRBV9	CASSVGGRGYNEQFF	TGTGCCAGCAGCGTCGGGGGGAGAGGCTACAATGAGCAGTTCTTC
TRBJ1-2	-	many	TRBV2	CASSTENYGYTF	TGTGCCAGCAGTACAGAAAACTATGGCTACACCTTC
TRBJ2-7	-	-	TRBV11-2	CASSNPLRDGLSYEQYF	TGTGCCAGCAGCAATCCCCTCCGGGACGGACTTTCCTACGAGCAGTACTTC
TRBJ2-2	TRBD1	few	TRBV29-1	CSVTGAVGTGELFF	TGCAGCGTTACAGGGGCGGTAGGCACCGGGGAGCTGTTTTTT
TRBJ2-5	-	-	TRBV6-1	CASKVSVQETQYF	TGTGCCAGCAAAGTTAGCGTCCAAGAGACCCAGTACTTC
TRBJ2-5	TRBD1	many	TRBV27	CASSLGQGRVETQYF	TGTGCCAGCAGTCTTGGACAGGGCCGGGTGGAGACCCAGTACTTC
TRBJ1-2	TRBD1	few	TRBV28	CASSLLGTGGGYGYTF	TGTGCCAGCAGTTTATTGGGGACAGGGGGCGGCTATGGCTACACCTTC
TRBJ2-7	-	few	TRBV19	CASSIGLDPSYEQYF	TGTGCCAGTAGTATAGGACTAGATCCCTCCTACGAGCAGTACTTC
TRBJ1-1	TRBD1	few	TRBV25-1	CASRQGYYTEAFF	TGTGCCAGTCGACAGGGGTATTACACTGAAGCTTTCTTT
TRBJ1-1	TRBD1	many	TRBV7-2	CASSQGQRNTEAFF	TGTGCCAGCAGCCAGGGACAGAGGAACACTGAAGCTTTCTTT
TRBJ1-3	-	-	TRBV27	CASSLVGPDTGTIYF	TGTGCCAGCAGTTTAGTCGGACCGGACACCGGTACCATATATTTT
TRBJ1-1	-	-	TRBV30	CAWDRQAQGVVFF	TGTGCCTGGGATCGACAGGCCCAAGGGGTGGTTTTCTTT